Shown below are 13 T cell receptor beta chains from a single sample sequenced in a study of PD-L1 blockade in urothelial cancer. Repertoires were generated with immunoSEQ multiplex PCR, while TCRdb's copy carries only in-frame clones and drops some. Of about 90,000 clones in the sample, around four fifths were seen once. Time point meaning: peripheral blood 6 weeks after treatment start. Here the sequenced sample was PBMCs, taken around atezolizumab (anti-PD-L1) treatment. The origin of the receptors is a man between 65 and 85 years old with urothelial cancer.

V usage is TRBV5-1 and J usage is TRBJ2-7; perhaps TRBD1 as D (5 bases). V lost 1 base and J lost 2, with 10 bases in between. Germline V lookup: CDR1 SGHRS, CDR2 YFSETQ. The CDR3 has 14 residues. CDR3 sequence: CASSLSGHPYEQYF. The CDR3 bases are TGCGCCAGCAGCTTGAGTGGACACCCCTACGAGCAGTACTTC.

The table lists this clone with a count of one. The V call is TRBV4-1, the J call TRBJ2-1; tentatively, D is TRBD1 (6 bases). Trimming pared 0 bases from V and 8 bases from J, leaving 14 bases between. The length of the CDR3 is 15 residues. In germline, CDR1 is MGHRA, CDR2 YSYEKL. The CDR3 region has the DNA TGCGCCAGCAGCCAAGACTGGGTTGGGGGCGATGAGCAGTTCTTC. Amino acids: CASSQDWVGGDEQFF.

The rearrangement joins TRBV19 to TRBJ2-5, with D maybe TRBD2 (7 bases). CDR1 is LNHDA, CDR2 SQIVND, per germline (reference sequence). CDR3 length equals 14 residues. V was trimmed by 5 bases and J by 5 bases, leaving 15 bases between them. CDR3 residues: CASSWPGGGETQYF. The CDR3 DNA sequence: TGTGCCAGTAGTTGGCCTGGCGGGGGCGAGACCCAGTACTTC.

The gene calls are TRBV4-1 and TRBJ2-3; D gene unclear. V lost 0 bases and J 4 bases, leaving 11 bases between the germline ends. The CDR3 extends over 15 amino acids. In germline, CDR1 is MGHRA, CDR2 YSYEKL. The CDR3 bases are TGCGCCAGCAGCCAAGAGGAAGCGAGCGCAGATACGCAGTATTTT. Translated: CASSQEEASADTQYF.

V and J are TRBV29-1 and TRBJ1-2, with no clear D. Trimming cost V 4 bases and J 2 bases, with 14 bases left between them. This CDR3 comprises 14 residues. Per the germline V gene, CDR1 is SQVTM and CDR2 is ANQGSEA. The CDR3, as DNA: TGCAGCGTTGGTGTCCCCCAGGTGAACTATGGCTACACCTTC. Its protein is CSVGVPQVNYGYTF.

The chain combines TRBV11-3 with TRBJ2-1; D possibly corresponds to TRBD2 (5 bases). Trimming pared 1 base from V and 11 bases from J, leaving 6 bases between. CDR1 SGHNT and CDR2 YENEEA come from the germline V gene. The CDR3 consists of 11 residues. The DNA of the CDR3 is TGTGCCAGCAGCTTAGGAGGGAAGCAGTTCTTC. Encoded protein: CASSLGGKQFF. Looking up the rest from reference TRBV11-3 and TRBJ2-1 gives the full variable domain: EAGVVQSPRYKIIEKKQPVAFWCNPISGHNTLYWYLQNLGQGPELLIRYENEEAVDDSQLPKDRFSAERLKGVDSTLKIQPAELGDSAVYLCASSLGGKQFFGPGTRLTVL.

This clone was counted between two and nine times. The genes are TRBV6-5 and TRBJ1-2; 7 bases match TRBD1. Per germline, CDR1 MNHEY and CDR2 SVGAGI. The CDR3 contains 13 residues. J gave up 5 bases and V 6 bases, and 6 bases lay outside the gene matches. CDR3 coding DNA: TGTGCCAGCAGAAGGGACAGAAAATATGGCTACACCTTC. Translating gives CASRRDRKYGYTF.

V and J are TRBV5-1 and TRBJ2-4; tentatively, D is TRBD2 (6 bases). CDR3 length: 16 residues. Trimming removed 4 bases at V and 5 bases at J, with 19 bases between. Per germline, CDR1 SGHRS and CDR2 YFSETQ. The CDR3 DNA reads TGCGCCAGCAGCCCCGGGACTGGGCTTCAAGAAAACATTCAGTACTTC. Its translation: CASSPGTGLQENIQYF.

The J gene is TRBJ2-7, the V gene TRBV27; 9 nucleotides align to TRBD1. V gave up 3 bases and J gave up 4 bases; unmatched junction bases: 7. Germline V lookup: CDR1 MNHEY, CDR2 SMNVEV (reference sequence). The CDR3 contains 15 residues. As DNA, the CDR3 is TGTGCCAGCAGTTTCAGGACAGGGGACGATTACGAGCAGTACTTC. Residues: CASSFRTGDDYEQYF.

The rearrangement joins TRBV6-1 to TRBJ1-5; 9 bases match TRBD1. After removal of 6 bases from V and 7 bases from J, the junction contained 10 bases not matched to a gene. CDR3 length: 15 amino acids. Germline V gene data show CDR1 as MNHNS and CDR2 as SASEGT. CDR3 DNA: TGTGCCAGCAGGGTTGGACAGGGGATTCAACAGCCCCAGCATTTT. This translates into CASRVGQGIQQPQHF.

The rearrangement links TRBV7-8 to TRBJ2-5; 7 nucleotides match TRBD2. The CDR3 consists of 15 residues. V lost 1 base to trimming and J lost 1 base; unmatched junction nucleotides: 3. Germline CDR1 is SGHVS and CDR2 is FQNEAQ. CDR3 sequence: CASSLGEGIQETQYF. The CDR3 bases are TGTGCCAGCAGCTTAGGGGAGGGTATCCAAGAGACCCAGTACTTC.

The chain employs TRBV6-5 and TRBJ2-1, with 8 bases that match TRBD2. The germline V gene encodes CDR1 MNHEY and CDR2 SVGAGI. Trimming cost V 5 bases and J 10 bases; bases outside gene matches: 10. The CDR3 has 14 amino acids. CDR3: CASSQGTRSSEQFF. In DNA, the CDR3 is TGTGCCAGCAGTCAAGGGACTAGGTCCTCCGAGCAGTTCTTC.

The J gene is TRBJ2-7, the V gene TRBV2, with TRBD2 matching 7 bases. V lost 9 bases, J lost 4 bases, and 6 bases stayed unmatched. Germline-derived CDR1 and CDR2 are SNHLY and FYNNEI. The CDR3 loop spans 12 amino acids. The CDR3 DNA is TGTGCCAGTGGGGTGGGGGGGTACGAGCAGTACTTC. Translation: CASGVGGYEQYF.